The 10 T cell receptor beta chains below all came from one sample that was sequenced in a study of CD8 T cells in Susac syndrome. RNA totalling about 0.5 to 1 ug underwent reverse transcription with random hexamers. TCRdb used MiXCR to reprocess the immunoSEQ multiplex PCR reads, holding one entry per CDR3 protein. This sample has more than 150,000 distinct CDR3 sequences, with around 94% found just once. Material for sequencing was CD4+ T cells from PBMCs. These receptors were obtained from a human donor in good health.

This clonotype appeared a single time. The V and J genes are TRBV27 and TRBJ1-5; 8 nucleotides align to TRBD1. V was pared by 3 bases and J by 3 bases, with 4 bases of the junction left unmatched. The germline V gene encodes CDR1 MNHEY and CDR2 SMNVEV (reference sequence). CDR3 length: 15 residues. The CDR3 DNA sequence: TGTGCCAGCAGTTTCGGGACAGGCGCCAATCAGCCCCAGCATTTT. It is translated as CASSFGTGANQPQHF.

The CDR3 sequence: CASSLSGGTDTQYF. The CDR3 DNA reads as TGTGCCAGCAGCCTTAGCGGGGGCACAGATACGCAGTATTTT. This chain joins TRBV12-3 or TRBV12-4 and TRBJ2-3; 8 nucleotides line up with TRBD2. The CDR3 has 14 residues. The ends lost 6 bases at V and 1 base at J; junction bases unmatched: 3.

The chain has TRBV5-1 and TRBJ2-3; 7 nucleotides align to TRBD1. V lost 0 bases and J lost 6; bases outside the gene matches: 10. CDR1 is SGHRS, CDR2 YFSETQ, per germline. This CDR3 spans 16 amino acids. CDR3 nucleotide sequence: TGCGCCAGCAGCTTGGAGGGCCTAGGGGGCCCGGATACGCAGTATTTT. It encodes CASSLEGLGGPDTQYF.

The V call is TRBV29-1, the J call TRBJ1-6; D gene uncertain. CDR3 length: 13 residues. Germline V gene sequence: CDR1 SQVTM, CDR2 ANQGSEA. V was clipped by 5 bases and J by 5 bases, with 10 bases between them. CDR3 residues: CSVLESDNSPLHF. CDR3 DNA sequence: TGCAGCGTTCTGGAATCGGATAATTCACCCCTCCACTTT.

This clonotype was observed a single time. This sequence joins TRBV5-4 and TRBJ2-3, with D perhaps TRBD1 (6 bases). The V end was cut by 0 bases, the J end by 1 base, with 9 bases between. Germline V gene lookup returns CDR1 SGHNT and CDR2 YYREEE (reference sequence). This CDR3 is 15 amino acids long. CDR3 region: CASSLGGLGTDTQYF. The CDR3 region has the DNA TGTGCCAGCAGCTTGGGGGGGCTCGGCACAGATACGCAGTATTTT. Full variable domain (remainder filled in from reference TRBV5-4 and TRBJ2-3): ETGVTQSPTHLIKTRGQQVTLRCSSQSGHNTVSWYQQALGQGPQFIFQYYREEENGRGNFPPRFSGLQFPNYSSELNVNALELDDSALYLCASSLGGLGTDTQYFGPGTRLTVL.

This chain joins TRBV18 and TRBJ2-7; D call uncertain. Germline V CDR1 and CDR2: KGHSH, LQKENI. Trimming cost V 2 bases and J 4 bases, with 9 bases left between them. This CDR3 is 13 amino acids long. CDR3 protein: CASSPERVYEQYF. DNA for the CDR3: TGTGCCAGCTCACCAGAAAGGGTGTACGAGCAGTACTTC.

The chain couples TRBV5-1 to TRBJ2-7, with D perhaps TRBD1 (5 bases). V was clipped by 5 bases and J by 3 bases, with 12 bases between them. This CDR3 has 13 residues. Germline V gene sequence: CDR1 SGHRS, CDR2 YFSETQ. The chain's CDR3 is CASSIQGNYEQYF. DNA of the CDR3: TGCGCCAGCAGTATTCAGGGAAACTACGAGCAGTACTTC.

The CDR3 here is CASSLTGIGSPLHF. The CDR3 DNA follows: TGTGCCAGCAGCTTAACAGGAATAGGTTCACCCCTCCACTTT. The chain has TRBV7-6 and TRBJ1-6; the D gene is possibly TRBD1 (5 bases). This CDR3 is built from 14 residues. Germline CDR1 and CDR2: SGHVS and FNYEAQ. Trimming removed 2 bases from V and 9 bases from J, with 11 bases in between.

The rearrangement links TRBV5-6 to TRBJ1-2; D perhaps matches TRBD1 (5 bases). Trimming took off 4 bases at V and 2 bases at J, with 15 bases between the two ends. Germline lookup yields CDR1 SGHDT and CDR2 YYEEEE. This CDR3 is built from 15 residues. CDR3 nucleotide sequence: TGTGCCAGCAGCCGGTTCAATCGGGACAACTATGGCTACACCTTC. It yields the protein CASSRFNRDNYGYTF.

The chain has TRBV15 and TRBJ2-5; 7 bases match TRBD1. Germline CDR1 and CDR2: LNHNV and YYDKDF (reference sequence). The CDR3 is 14 amino acids. V was pared by 4 bases and J by 2 bases, with 4 bases of the junction left unmatched. The CDR3 DNA reads as TGTGCCACCAGCAAGGACAGGTGGCAAGAGACCCAGTACTTC. Translation: CATSKDRWQETQYF. Full variable domain (rest looked up from reference TRBV15 and TRBJ2-5): DAMVIQNPRYQVTQFGKPVTLSCSQTLNHNVMYWYQQKSSQAPKLLFHYYDKDFNNEADTPDNFQSRRPNTSFCFLDIRSPGLGDTAMYLCATSKDRWQETQYFGPGTRLLVL.